These T cell receptor beta chains were read from a single sample in a study of blood T cell repertoires in COVID-19. Generated by immunoSEQ multiplex PCR, the TCRdb table keeps only in-frame clones and is missing some. The sample includes about 410,000 clones, roughly 91% of them seen just once. The source material was PBMCs or T cells enriched from blood (not recorded which). The receptor set was obtained from a woman younger than 45 who had recovered from COVID-19. Both conserved end residues are part of each CDR3. Fields, in order: D gene, V gene, clone size, J gene, CDR3 protein, CDR3 DNA. The D gene is left open where the match is weak. Some rows mark clone size as missing; the rest say once, few, many or name a class of expanded clone.

D: TRBD1; V: TRBV11-2; size: -; J: TRBJ1-2; CDR3: CASSLGQGRNYGYTF; DNA: TGTGCCAGCAGCTTAGGACAGGGCAGGAACTATGGCTACACCTTC
D: TRBD1; V: TRBV3-1/TRBV3-2; size: -; J: TRBJ2-5; CDR3: CASSQGRDRGLLETQYF; DNA: TGTGCCAGCAGCCAAGGCCGGGACAGGGGGCTTTTAGAGACCCAGTACTTC
D: -; V: TRBV27; size: -; J: TRBJ2-2; CDR3: CASRRAGVTGELFF; DNA: TGTGCCAGCAGGAGGGCAGGGGTAACCGGGGAGCTGTTTTTT
D: -; V: TRBV30; size: -; J: TRBJ1-2; CDR3: CAWSVGRGDGYTF; DNA: TGTGCCTGGAGTGTAGGCAGGGGAGATGGCTACACCTTC
D: TRBD2; V: TRBV11-3; size: once; J: TRBJ2-1; CDR3: CASSLEVGRAPGNEQFF; DNA: TGTGCCAGCAGCTTAGAGGTCGGGAGGGCCCCCGGCAATGAGCAGTTCTTC
D: TRBD1; V: TRBV15; size: -; J: TRBJ1-6; CDR3: CATSRVGQGYSPLHF; DNA: TGTGCCACCAGCAGGGTGGGACAGGGGTATTCACCCCTCCACTTT
D: -; V: TRBV11-2; size: once; J: TRBJ1-3; CDR3: CASSLNLVGNTIYF; DNA: TGTGCCAGCAGCTTAAACTTAGTCGGAAACACCATATATTTT
D: TRBD1; V: TRBV7-6; size: -; J: TRBJ1-1; CDR3: CASSPDQGANTEAFF; DNA: TGTGCCAGCAGCCCGGATCAGGGGGCAAACACTGAAGCTTTCTTT
D: -; V: TRBV27; size: -; J: TRBJ2-7; CDR3: CASSPRTVAGEQYF; DNA: TGTGCCAGCAGTCCTAGGACAGTAGCTGGCGAGCAGTACTTC
D: TRBD1; V: TRBV5-6; size: -; J: TRBJ1-5; CDR3: CASSSATGDGDQPQHF; DNA: TGTGCCAGCAGCTCGGCTACAGGGGACGGCGATCAGCCCCAGCATTTT
D: -; V: TRBV28; size: -; J: TRBJ1-6; CDR3: CASSFPGGNSPLHF; DNA: TGTGCCAGCAGTTTCCCCGGAGGTAATTCACCCCTCCACTTT
D: TRBD1; V: TRBV5-4; size: -; J: TRBJ1-2; CDR3: CASSRDRERSYGYTF; DNA: TGTGCCAGCAGCAGGGACAGGGAACGGAGCTATGGCTACACCTTC
D: TRBD1; V: TRBV6-4; size: few; J: TRBJ2-5; CDR3: CASSPEQGAMETQYF; DNA: TGTGCCAGCAGTCCGGAACAGGGGGCCATGGAGACCCAGTACTTC
D: -; V: TRBV28; size: -; J: TRBJ1-3; CDR3: CASSLATVNTIYF; DNA: TGTGCCAGCAGTTTGGCAACAGTAAACACCATATATTTT
D: -; V: TRBV7-2; size: -; J: TRBJ2-1; CDR3: CASSLSQGSYNEQFF; DNA: TGTGCCAGCAGCTTGTCACAGGGATCCTACAATGAGCAGTTCTTC
D: TRBD2; V: TRBV5-1; size: -; J: TRBJ2-3; CDR3: CASSSGLAVKRGEDTQYF; DNA: TGCGCCAGCAGCTCTGGACTAGCGGTCAAGCGGGGTGAAGATACGCAGTATTTT
D: TRBD1; V: TRBV10-3; size: -; J: TRBJ1-6; CDR3: CAISDLGGQGFSPLHF; DNA: TGTGCCATCAGTGACCTCGGGGGACAGGGATTTTCACCCCTCCACTTT
D: -; V: TRBV7-2; size: -; J: TRBJ2-1; CDR3: CASTGVGSYNEQFF; DNA: TGTGCCAGCACAGGGGTGGGGTCCTACAATGAGCAGTTCTTC
D: TRBD1; V: TRBV5-1; size: -; J: TRBJ2-2; CDR3: CASSRRRGLAGELFF; DNA: TGCGCCAGCAGCCGTCGCAGGGGGCTCGCGGGGGAGCTGTTTTTT
D: -; V: TRBV9; size: -; J: TRBJ1-1; CDR3: CASSAGGRGGTEAFF; DNA: TGTGCCAGCAGCGCCGGGGGGCGAGGTGGCACTGAAGCTTTCTTT
D: TRBD1; V: TRBV18; size: -; J: TRBJ1-2; CDR3: CASSPGTDGYTF; DNA: TGTGCCAGCTCACCAGGGACAGATGGCTACACCTTC
D: TRBD1; V: TRBV3-1/TRBV3-2; size: -; J: TRBJ2-5; CDR3: CASSQEGTGYEETQYF; DNA: TGTGCCAGCAGCCAAGAAGGGACAGGGTATGAGGAGACCCAGTACTTC
D: TRBD2; V: TRBV3-1/TRBV3-2; size: -; J: TRBJ2-2; CDR3: CATGRLAGVDTGELFF; DNA: TGTGCCACCGGGAGGCTAGCGGGAGTTGATACCGGGGAGCTGTTTTTT
D: TRBD2; V: TRBV29-1; size: -; J: TRBJ2-2; CDR3: CSVVVRLAGPGELFF; DNA: TGCAGCGTTGTCGTCAGACTAGCAGGGCCCGGGGAGCTGTTTTTT
D: -; V: TRBV7-7; size: -; J: TRBJ2-3; CDR3: CASSPTLQGLGLDTQYF; DNA: TGTGCCAGCAGCCCGACCCTCCAGGGGCTTGGACTGGATACGCAGTATTTT
D: -; V: TRBV30; size: once; J: TRBJ1-1; CDR3: CAWKIRSEAFF; DNA: TGTGCCTGGAAGATTCGGTCCGAAGCTTTCTTT
D: TRBD1; V: TRBV5-1; size: -; J: TRBJ1-1; CDR3: CASSSLGTEYSTEAFF; DNA: TGCGCCAGCAGCTCGCTCGGGACAGAATATAGCACTGAAGCTTTCTTT
D: TRBD2; V: TRBV5-4; size: once; J: TRBJ2-2; CDR3: CASSLAGGLGYTGELFF; DNA: TGTGCCAGCAGCTTAGCGGGGGGGCTTGGGTACACCGGGGAGCTGTTTTTT
D: TRBD2; V: TRBV9; size: -; J: TRBJ2-3; CDR3: CASSAPLAGGSTDTQYF; DNA: TGTGCCAGCAGCGCCCCCCTAGCGGGAGGGAGCACAGATACGCAGTATTTT
D: -; V: TRBV5-1; size: -; J: TRBJ2-2; CDR3: CASSGQTNTGELFF; DNA: TGCGCCAGCAGCGGACAGACGAACACCGGGGAGCTGTTTTTT
D: -; V: TRBV5-4; size: -; J: TRBJ2-1; CDR3: CASSFGQNEQFF; DNA: TGTGCCAGCAGCTTTGGGCAGAATGAGCAGTTCTTC
D: -; V: TRBV19; size: once; J: TRBJ2-1; CDR3: CASSFRSYNEQFF; DNA: TGTGCCAGTAGTTTCCGGTCCTACAATGAGCAGTTCTTC
D: -; V: TRBV7-8; size: few; J: TRBJ1-2; CDR3: CASSLNALHNYGYTF; DNA: TGTGCCAGCAGCTTAAATGCACTGCATAACTATGGCTACACCTTC